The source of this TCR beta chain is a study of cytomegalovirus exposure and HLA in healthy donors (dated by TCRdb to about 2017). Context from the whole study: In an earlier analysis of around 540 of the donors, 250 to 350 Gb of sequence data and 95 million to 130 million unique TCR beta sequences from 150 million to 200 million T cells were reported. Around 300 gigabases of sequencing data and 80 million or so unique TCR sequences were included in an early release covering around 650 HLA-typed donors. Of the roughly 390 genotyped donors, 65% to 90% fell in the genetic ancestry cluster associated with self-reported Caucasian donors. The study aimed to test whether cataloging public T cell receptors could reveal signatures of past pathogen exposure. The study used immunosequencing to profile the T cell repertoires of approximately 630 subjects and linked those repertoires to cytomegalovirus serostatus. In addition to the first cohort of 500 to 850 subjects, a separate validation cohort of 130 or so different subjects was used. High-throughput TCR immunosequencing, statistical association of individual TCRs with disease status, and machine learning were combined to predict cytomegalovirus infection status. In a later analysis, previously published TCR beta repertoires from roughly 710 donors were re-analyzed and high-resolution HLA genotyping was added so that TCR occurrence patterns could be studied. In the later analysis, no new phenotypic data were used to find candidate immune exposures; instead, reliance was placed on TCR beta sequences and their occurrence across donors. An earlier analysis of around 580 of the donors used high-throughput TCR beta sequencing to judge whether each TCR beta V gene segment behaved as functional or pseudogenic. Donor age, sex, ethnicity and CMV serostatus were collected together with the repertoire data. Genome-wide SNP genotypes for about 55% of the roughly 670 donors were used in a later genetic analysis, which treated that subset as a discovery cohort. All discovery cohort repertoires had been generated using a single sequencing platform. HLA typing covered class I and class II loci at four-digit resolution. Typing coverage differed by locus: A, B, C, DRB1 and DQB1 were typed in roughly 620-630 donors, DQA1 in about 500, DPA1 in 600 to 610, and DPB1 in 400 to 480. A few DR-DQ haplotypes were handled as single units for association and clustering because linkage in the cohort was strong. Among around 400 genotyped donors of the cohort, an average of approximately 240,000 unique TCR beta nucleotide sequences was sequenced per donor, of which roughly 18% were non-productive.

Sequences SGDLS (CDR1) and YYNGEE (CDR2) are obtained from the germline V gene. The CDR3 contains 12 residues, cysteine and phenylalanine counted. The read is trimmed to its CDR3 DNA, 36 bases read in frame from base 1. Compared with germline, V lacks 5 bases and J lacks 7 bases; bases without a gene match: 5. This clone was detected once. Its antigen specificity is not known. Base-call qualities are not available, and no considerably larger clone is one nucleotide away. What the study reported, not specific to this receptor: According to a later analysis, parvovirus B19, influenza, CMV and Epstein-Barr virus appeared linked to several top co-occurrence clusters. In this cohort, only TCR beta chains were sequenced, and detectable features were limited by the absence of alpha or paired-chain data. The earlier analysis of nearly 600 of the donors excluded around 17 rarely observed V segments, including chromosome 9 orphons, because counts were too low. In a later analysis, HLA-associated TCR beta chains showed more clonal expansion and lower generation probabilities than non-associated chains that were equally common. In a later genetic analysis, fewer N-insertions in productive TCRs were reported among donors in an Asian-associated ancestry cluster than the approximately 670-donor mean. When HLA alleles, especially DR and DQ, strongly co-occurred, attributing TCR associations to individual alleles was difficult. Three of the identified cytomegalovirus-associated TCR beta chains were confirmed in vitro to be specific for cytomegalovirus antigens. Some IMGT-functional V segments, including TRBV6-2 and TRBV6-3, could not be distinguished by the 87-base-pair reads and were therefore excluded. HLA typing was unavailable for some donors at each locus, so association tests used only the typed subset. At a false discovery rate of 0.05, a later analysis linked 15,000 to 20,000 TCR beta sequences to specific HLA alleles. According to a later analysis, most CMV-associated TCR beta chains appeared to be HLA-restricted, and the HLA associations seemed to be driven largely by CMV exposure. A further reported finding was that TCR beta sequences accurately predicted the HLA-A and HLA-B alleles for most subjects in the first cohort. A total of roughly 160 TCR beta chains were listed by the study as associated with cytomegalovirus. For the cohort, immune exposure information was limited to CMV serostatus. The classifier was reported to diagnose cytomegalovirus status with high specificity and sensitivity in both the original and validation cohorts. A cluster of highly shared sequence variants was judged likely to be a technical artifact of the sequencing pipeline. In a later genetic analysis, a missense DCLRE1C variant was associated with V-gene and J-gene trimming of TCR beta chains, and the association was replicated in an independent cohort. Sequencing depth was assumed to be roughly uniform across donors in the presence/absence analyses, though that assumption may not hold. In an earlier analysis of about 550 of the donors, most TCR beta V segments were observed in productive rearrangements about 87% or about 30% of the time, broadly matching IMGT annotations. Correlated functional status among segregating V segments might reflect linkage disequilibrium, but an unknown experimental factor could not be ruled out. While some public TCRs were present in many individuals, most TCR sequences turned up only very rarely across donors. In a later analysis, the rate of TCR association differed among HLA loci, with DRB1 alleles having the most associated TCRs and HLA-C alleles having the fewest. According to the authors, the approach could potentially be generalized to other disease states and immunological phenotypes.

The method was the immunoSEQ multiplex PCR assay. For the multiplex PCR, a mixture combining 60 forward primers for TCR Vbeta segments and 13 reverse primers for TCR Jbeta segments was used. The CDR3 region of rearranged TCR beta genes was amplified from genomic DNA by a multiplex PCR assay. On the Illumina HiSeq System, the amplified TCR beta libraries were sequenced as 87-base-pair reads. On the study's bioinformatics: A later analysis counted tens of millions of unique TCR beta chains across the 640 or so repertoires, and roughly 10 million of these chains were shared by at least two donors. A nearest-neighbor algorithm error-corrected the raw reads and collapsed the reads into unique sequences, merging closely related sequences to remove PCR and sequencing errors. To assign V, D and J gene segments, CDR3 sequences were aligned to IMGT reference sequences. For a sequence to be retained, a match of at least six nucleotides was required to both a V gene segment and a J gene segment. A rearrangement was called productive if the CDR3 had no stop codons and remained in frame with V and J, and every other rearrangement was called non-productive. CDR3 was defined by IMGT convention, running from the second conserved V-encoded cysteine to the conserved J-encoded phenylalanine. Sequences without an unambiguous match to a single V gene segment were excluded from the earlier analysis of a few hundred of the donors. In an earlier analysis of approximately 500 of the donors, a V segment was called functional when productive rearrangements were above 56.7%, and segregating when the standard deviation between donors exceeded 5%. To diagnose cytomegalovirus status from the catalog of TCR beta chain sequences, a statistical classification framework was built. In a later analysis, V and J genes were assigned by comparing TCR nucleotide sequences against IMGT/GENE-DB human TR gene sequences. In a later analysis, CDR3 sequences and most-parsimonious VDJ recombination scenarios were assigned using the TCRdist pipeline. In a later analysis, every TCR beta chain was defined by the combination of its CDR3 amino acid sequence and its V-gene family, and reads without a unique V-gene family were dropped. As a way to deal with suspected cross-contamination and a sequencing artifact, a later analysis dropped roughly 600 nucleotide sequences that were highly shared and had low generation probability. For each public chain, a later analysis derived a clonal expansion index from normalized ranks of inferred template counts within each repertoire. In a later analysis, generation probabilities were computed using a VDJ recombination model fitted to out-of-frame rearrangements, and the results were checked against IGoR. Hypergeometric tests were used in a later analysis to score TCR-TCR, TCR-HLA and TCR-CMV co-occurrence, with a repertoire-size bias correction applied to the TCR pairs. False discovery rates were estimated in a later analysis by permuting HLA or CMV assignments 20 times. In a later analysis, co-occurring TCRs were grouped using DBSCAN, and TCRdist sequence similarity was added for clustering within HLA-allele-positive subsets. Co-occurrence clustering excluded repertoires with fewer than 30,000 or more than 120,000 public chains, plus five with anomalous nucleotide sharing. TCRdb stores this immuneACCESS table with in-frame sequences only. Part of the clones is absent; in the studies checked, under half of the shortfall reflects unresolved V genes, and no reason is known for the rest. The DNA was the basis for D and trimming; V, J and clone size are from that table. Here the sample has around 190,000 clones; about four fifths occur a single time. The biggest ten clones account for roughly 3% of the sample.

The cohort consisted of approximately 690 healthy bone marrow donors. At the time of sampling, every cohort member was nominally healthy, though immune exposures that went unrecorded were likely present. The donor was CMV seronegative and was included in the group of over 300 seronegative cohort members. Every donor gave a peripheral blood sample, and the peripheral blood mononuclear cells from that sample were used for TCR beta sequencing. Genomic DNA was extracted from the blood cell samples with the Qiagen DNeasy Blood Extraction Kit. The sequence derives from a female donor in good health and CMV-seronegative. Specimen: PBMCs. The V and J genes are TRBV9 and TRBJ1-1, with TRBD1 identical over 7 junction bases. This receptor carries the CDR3 CASRNRDSEAFF. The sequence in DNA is TGTGCCAGCAGAAACCGGGACAGTGAAGCTTTCTTT.